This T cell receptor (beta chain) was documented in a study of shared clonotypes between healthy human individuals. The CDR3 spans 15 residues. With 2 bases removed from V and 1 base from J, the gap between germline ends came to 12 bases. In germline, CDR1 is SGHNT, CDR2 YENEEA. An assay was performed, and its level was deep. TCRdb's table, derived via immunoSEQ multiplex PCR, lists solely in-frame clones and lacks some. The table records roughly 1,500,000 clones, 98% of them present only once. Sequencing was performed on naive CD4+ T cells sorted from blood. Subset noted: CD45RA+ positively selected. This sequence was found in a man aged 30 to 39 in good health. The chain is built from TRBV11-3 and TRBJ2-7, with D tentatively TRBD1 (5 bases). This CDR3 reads CASSLRAGRSYEQYF. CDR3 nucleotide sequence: TGTGCCAGCAGCTTAAGGGCAGGGCGATCCTACGAGCAGTACTTC. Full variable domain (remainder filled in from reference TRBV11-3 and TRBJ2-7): EAGVVQSPRYKIIEKKQPVAFWCNPISGHNTLYWYLQNLGQGPELLIRYENEEAVDDSQLPKDRFSAERLKGVDSTLKIQPAELGDSAVYLCASSLRAGRSYEQYFGPGTRLTVT.